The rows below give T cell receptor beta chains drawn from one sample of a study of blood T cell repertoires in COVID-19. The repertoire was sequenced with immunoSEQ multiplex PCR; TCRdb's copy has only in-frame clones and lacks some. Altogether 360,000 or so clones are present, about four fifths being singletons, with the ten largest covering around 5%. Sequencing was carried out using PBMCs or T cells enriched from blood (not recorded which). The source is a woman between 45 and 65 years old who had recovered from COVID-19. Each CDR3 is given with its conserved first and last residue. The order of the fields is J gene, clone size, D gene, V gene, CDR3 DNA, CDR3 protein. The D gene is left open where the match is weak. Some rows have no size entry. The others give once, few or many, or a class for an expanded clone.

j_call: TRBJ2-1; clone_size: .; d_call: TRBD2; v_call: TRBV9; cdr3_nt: TGTGCCAGCAGCCCCACTAGCGGTCGTTTGAATGAGCAGTTCTTC; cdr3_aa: CASSPTSGRLNEQFF
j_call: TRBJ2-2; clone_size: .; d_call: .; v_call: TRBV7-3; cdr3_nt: TGTGCCAGCAGCTCCGCAGGGGGGCGGGCCGGGGAGCTGTTTTTT; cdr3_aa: CASSSAGGRAGELFF
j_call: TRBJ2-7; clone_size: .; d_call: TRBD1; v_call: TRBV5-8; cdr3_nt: TGTGCCAGCAGCTTGGTGGGACAGGAGAGCTCCTACGAGCAGTACTTC; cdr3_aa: CASSLVGQESSYEQYF
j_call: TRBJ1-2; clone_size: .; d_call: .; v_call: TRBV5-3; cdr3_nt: TGTGCCAGAAGCACTACCGGGGGATGTGGCTACACCTTC; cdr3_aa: CARSTTGGCGYTF
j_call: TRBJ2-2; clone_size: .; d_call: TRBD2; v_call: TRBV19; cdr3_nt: TGTGCCAGTAAGGAGCTAGCGGGAGAAGCCACCGGGGAGCTGTTTTTT; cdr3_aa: CASKELAGEATGELFF
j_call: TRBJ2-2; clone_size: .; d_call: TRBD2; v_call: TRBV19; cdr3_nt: TGTGCCAGTATCCCGATGACTAGCGGGAGGGGAAGGTCCCCCGGGGAGCTGTTTTTT; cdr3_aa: CASIPMTSGRGRSPGELFF
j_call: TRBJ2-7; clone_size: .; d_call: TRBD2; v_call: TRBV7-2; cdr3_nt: TGTGCCAGCAGCCCGAGCGGGAGGGCCTACGAGCAGTACTTC; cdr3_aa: CASSPSGRAYEQYF
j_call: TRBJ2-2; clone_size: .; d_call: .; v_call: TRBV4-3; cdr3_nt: TGCGCCAGCAGCCAAGATCGGGGGTATGTGCCCGGGGAGCTGTTTTTT; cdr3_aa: CASSQDRGYVPGELFF
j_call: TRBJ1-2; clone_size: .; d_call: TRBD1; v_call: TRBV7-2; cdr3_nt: TGTGCCAGCAGCTTAGCGTTGGCAGGGGGTAACTATGGCTACACCTTC; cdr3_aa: CASSLALAGGNYGYTF
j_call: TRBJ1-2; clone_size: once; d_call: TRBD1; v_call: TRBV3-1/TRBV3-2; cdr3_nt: TGTGCCAGCAGCCAGAGGACAGGGTGGGATGGCTACACCTTC; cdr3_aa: CASSQRTGWDGYTF
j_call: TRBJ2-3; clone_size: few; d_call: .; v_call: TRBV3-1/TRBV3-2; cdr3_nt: TGTGCCAGCAGCCAAGATCCCAGGTGGGCAGATACGCAGTATTTT; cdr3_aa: CASSQDPRWADTQYF
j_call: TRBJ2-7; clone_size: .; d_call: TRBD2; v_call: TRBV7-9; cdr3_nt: TGTGCCAGCAGCTTAAGCGGGAGGGCTAGGAGCTCCTACGAGCAGTACTTC; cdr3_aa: CASSLSGRARSSYEQYF
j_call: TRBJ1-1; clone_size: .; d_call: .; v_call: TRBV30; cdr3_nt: TGTGCCGGTCTGCGGGGGCAGGGCACTGAAGCTTTCTTT; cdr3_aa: CAGLRGQGTEAFF
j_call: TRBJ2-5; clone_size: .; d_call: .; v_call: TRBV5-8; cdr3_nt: TGTGCCAGCAGCTTGGAGATTGTCGGGGGAGAGACCCAGTACTTC; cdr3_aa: CASSLEIVGGETQYF